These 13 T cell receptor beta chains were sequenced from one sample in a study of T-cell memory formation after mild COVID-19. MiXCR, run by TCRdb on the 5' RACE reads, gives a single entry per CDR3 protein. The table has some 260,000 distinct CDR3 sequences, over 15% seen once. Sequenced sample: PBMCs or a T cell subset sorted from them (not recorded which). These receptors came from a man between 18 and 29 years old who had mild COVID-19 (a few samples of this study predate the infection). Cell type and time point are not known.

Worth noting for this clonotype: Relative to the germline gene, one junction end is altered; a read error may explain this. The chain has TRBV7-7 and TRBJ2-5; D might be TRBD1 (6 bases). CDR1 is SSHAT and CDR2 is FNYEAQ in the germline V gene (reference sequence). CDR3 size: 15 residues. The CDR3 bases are TGTGCTAGCAGCTTAGTGGGGGCGTCCGGGGAGACCCAGTACTTC. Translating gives CASSLVGASGETQYF.

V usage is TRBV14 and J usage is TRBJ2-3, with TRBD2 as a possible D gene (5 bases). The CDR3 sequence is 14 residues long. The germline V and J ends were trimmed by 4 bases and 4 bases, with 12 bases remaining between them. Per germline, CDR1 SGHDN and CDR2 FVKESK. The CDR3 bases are TGTGCCAGCAGCCTCGGGTGGAGGCCAGATACGCAGTATTTT. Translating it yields CASSLGWRPDTQYF.

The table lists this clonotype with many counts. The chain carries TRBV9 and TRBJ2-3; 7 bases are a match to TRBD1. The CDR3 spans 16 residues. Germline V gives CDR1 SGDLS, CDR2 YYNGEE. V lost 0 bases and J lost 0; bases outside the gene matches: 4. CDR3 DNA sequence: TGTGCCAGCAGCGTAGGGGGACAGCCTAGCACAGATACGCAGTATTTT. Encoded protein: CASSVGGQPSTDTQYF.

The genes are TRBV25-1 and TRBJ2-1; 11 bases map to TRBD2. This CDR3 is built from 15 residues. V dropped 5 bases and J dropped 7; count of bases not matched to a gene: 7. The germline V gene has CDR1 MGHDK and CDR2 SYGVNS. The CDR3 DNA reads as TGTGCCAGCAGTAATAGCGGGGGGGCTCGGAATGAGCAGTTCTTC. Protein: CASSNSGGARNEQFF.

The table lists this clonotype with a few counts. Here the CDR3 reads CASSPGPENIQYF. CDR3 DNA sequence: TGTGCCAGCAGTCCGGGACCCGAAAACATTCAGTACTTC. The chain links TRBV12-3 or TRBV12-4 to TRBJ2-4; D is tentatively TRBD1 or TRBD2 (5 bases each). This CDR3 is 13 amino acids long. The germline V and J ends were trimmed by 5 bases and 5 bases, with 10 bases remaining between them.

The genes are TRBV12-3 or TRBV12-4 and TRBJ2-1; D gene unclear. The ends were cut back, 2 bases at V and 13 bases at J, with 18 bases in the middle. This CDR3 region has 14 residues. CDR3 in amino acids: CASSLPHQTPSQFF. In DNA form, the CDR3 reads TGTGCCAGCAGTTTACCCCACCAGACACCTAGTCAGTTCTTC.

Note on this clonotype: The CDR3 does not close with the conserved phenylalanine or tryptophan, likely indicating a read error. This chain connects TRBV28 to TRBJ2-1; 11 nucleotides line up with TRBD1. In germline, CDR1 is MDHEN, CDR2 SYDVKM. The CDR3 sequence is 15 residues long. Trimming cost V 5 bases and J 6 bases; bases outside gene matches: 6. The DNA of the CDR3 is TGTGCCAGCAGTGCCGGGACAGGGGGAGGCAATGAGCAGTTCTTA. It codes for CASSAGTGGGNEQFL.

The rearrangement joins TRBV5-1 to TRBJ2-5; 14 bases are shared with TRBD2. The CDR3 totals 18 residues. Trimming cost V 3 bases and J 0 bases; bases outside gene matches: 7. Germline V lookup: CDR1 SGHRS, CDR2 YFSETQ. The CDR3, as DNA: TGCGCCAGCAGCTCGGGACTAGCGGGGGACCCGTACCAAGAGACCCAGTACTTC. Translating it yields CASSSGLAGDPYQETQYF.

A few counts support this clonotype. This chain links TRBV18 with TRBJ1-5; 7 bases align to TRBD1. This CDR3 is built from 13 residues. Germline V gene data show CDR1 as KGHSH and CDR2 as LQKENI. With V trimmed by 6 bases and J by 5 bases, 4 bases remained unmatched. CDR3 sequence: CASSTGRDQPQHF. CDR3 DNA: TGTGCCAGCTCGACAGGGAGGGATCAGCCCCAGCATTTT.

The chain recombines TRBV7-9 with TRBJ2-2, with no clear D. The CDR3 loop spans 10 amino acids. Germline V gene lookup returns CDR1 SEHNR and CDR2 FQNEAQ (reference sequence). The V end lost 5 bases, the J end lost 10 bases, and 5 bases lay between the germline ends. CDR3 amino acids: CASSNPELFF. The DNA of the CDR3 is TGTGCCAGCAGCAACCCGGAGCTGTTTTTT. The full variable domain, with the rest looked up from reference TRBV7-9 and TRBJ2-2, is DTGVSQNPRHKITKRGQNVTFRCDPISEHNRLYWYRQTLGQGPEFLTYFQNEAQLEKSRLLSDRFSAERPKGSFSTLEIQRTEQGDSAMYLCASSNPELFFGEGSRLTVL.

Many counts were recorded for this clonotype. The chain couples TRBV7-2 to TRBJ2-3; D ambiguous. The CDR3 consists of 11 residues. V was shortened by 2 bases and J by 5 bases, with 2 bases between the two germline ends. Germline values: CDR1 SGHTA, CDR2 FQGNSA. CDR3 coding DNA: TGTGCCAGCAGCTTATTAGATACGCAGTATTTT. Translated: CASSLLDTQYF.

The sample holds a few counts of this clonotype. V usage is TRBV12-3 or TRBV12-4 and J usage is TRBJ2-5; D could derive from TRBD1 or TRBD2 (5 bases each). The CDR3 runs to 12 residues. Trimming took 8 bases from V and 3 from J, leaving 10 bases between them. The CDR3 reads CASGGIKETQYF. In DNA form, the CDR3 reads TGTGCCAGCGGGGGTATCAAAGAGACCCAGTACTTC.

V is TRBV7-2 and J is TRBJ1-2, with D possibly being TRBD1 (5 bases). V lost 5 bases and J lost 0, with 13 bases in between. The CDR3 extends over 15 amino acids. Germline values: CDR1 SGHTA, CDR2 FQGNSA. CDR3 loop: CASSPGGGANYGYTF. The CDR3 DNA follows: TGTGCCAGCAGCCCGGGAGGAGGGGCTAACTATGGCTACACCTTC.